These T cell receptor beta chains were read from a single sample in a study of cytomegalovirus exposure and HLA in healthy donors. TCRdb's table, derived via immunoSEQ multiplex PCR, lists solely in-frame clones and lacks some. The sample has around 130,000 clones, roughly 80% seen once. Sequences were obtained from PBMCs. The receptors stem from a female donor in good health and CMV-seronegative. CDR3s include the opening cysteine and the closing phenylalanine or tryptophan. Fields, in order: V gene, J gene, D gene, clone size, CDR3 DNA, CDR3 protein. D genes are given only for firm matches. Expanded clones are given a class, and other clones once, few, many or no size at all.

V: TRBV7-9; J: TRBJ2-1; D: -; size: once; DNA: TGTGCCAGCCTCTTCGGTTCCTACAATGAGCAGTTCTTC; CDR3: CASLFGSYNEQFF
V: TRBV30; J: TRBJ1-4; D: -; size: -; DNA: TGTGCCTGGAGTGTACTCGGTGAAAAACTGTTTTTT; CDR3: CAWSVLGEKLFF
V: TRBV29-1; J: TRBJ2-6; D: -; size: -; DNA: TGCAGCGTTGAATTGGCGGGGGCTACTGGGGCCAACGTCCTGACTTTC; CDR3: CSVELAGATGANVLTF
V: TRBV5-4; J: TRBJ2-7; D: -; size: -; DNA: TGTGCCAGCAGCCGGGACACCTACTACGAGCAGTACTTC; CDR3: CASSRDTYYEQYF
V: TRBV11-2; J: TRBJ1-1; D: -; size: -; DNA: TGTGCCAGCAGCTTAGCCGGGGGGAACACTGAAGCTTTCTTT; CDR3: CASSLAGGNTEAFF
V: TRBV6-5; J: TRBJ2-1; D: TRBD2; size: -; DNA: TGTGCCAGCAGTTATTCCTTAGCGGGAGCTTACAATGAGCAGTTCTTC; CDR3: CASSYSLAGAYNEQFF
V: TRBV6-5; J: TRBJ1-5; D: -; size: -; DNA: TGTGCCAGCAGTTACTCGAATCGGGGGGCTCAGCCCCAGCATTTT; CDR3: CASSYSNRGAQPQHF
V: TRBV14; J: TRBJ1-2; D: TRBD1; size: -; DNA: TGTGCCAGCAGCCCGGGGACAGGGATCGGCGGCTACACCTTC; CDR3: CASSPGTGIGGYTF
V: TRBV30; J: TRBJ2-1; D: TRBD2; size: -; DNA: TGTGCCTGGAGTGCGTGGGGACTAGCGCCCAATGAGCAGTTCTTC; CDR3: CAWSAWGLAPNEQFF
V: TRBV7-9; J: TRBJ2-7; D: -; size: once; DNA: TGTGCCAGCAGCTTAGCGGGGCGCGGGACGGGAGTTTACGAGCAGTACTTC; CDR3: CASSLAGRGTGVYEQYF
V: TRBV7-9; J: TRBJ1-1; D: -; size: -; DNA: TGTGCCAGCGGAAAATCAGGCCACACTGAAGCTTTCTTT; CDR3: CASGKSGHTEAFF
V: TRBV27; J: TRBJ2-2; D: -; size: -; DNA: TGTGCCAGCAGTTATACAGGGCCCGGGGAGCTGTTTTTT; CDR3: CASSYTGPGELFF
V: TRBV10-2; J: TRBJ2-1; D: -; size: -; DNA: TGCGCCAGCAGTGGGGACTTCAATGAGCAGTTCTTC; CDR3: CASSGDFNEQFF
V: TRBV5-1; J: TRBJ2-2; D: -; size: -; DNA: TGCGCCAGCAGCTTGCTATCGAACACCGGGGAGCTGTTTTTT; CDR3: CASSLLSNTGELFF
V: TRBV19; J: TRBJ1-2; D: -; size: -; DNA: TGTGCCAGTAGTATGGAACAGGGCTATGGCTACACCTTC; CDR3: CASSMEQGYGYTF
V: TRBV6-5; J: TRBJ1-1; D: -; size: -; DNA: TGTGCCAGCAGTCTGACACCGACGAACACTGAAGCTTTCTTT; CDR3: CASSLTPTNTEAFF
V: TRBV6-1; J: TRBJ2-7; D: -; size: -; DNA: TGTGCCAGCAGTGTCCCTTCAACAGGGCCTTACGAGCAGTACTTC; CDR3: CASSVPSTGPYEQYF
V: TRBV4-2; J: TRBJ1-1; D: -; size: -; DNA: TGTGCCAGCAGCCAAGCAGGGATTGAAGCTTTCTTT; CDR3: CASSQAGIEAFF
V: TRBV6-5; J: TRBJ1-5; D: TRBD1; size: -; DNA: TGTGCCAGCAGTCGGGACAGTAGCAATCAGCCCCAGCATTTT; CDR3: CASSRDSSNQPQHF
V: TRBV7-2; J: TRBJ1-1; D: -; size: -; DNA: TGTGCCAGCAGCTTAGGTACAGGGACCACTGAAGCTTTCTTT; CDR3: CASSLGTGTTEAFF
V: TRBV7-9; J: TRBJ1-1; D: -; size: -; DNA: TGTGCCAGCAGCCCTTTTAACACTGAAGCTTTCTTT; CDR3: CASSPFNTEAFF
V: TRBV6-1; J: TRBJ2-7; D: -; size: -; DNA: TGTGCCAGCAGTGTACCGGGACTGGCGAGCTCCTACGAGCAGTACTTC; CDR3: CASSVPGLASSYEQYF
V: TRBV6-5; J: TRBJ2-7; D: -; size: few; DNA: TGTGCCAGCAGCCCTACTATGACGGAGCCCTACGAGCAGTACTTC; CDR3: CASSPTMTEPYEQYF
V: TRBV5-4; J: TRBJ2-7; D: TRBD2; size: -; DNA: TGTGCCAGCAGCTGGAATAGCGGGATCAATCCCTACGAGCAGTACTTC; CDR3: CASSWNSGINPYEQYF
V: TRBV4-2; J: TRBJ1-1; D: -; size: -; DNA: TGTGCCAGCAGCCGAGACCGGGTAGAAGCTTTCTTT; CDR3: CASSRDRVEAFF
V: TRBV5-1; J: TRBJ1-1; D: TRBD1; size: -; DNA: TGCGCCAGCAGCTCTGGGACAGGGGGAAGGACTGAAGCTTTCTTT; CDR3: CASSSGTGGRTEAFF
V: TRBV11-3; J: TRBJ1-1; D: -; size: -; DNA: TGTGCCAGCAGCCCAGGGAAGGGCACTGAAGCTTTCTTT; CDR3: CASSPGKGTEAFF
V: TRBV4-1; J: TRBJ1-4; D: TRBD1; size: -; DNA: TGCGCCAGCAGCCACCCGGGACAGGGTCCTGCCCCAGGTGAAAAACTGTTTTTT; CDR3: CASSHPGQGPAPGEKLFF
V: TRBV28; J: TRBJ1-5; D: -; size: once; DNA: TGTGCCAGCAGTTTATTGGGGGGGGGCAATCAGCCCCAGCATTTT; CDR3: CASSLLGGGNQPQHF
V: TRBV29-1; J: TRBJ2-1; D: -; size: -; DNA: TGCAGCGTTGATACATTTGGCTCCTACAATGAGCAGTTCTTC; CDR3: CSVDTFGSYNEQFF
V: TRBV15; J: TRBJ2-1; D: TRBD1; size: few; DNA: TGTGCCACCAGCGAACAGGGGATGGGGCAGTTCTTC; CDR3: CATSEQGMGQFF
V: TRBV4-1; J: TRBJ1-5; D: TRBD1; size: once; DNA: TGCGCCAGCAGCCATCCGGGACAGGGGCATAGCAATCAGCCCCAGCATTTT; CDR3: CASSHPGQGHSNQPQHF
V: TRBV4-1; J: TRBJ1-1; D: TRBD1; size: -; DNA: TGCGCCAGCAGCTCCCGGACAGGGGCCATGAACACTGAAGCTTTCTTT; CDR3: CASSSRTGAMNTEAFF
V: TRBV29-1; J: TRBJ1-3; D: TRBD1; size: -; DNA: TGCAGCGTTGTGGCAGGGGGAGACACCATATATTTT; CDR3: CSVVAGGDTIYF
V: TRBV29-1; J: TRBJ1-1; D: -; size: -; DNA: TGCAGCGTTGATTGGGACAAAGAAGAAACTGAAGCTTTCTTT; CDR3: CSVDWDKEETEAFF
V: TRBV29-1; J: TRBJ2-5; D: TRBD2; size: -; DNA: TGCAGCGCCGGACGGCTAGCGGGAGGGGAGACCCAGTACTTC; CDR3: CSAGRLAGGETQYF
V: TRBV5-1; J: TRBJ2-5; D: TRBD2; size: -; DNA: TGCGCCAGCAGCTTGAGGCTAGCGGCGTACCAAGAGACCCAGTACTTC; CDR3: CASSLRLAAYQETQYF
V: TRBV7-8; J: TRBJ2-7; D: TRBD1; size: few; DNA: TGTGCCAGCAGCTTAGAGGGGGCACAGCAGTACTTC; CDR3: CASSLEGAQQYF
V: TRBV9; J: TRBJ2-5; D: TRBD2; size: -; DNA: TGTGCCAGCAGCTTAAGCTCCGATCTAGCGGGATGGCGAGAGACCCAGTACTTC; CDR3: CASSLSSDLAGWRETQYF
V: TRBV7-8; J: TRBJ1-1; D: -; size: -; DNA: TGTGCCAGCAGCTTCTTAACTGTGAACACTGAAGCTTTCTTT; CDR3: CASSFLTVNTEAFF
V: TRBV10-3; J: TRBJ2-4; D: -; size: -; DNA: TGTGCCATCATGACAGGCGGCATTCAGTACTTC; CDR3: CAIMTGGIQYF
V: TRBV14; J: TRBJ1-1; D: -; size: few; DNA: TGTGCCAGCAGCCCTCCCGGCACTATCGCCACTGAAGCTTTCTTT; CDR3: CASSPPGTIATEAFF
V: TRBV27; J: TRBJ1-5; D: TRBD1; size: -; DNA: TGTGCCAGCAGTCCGGGACAGCGAAGATATAGCAATCAGCCCCAGCATTTT; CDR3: CASSPGQRRYSNQPQHF
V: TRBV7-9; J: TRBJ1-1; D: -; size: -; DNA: TGTGCCAGCAGCTCTCAGGTGAACACTGAAGCTTTCTTT; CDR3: CASSSQVNTEAFF
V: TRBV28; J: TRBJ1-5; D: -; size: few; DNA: TGTGCCAGCAGTACACCCACAGGGTATAGTCAGCCCCAGCATTTT; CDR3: CASSTPTGYSQPQHF
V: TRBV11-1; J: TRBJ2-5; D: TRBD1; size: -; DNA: TGTGCCAGCAGCAGGGGACAGGGTGAGAAGACCCAGTACTTC; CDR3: CASSRGQGEKTQYF
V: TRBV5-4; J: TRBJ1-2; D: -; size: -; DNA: TGTGCCAGCAGCTTGGGGAGGGAGTATGGCTACACCTTC; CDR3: CASSLGREYGYTF
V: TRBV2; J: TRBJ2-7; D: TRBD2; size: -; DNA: TGTGCCAGCAGTGAAGAACTAGCGGGAGTTGAGCAGTACTTC; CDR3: CASSEELAGVEQYF